This T cell receptor (beta chain) is drawn from a study of CD8 T cells in Susac syndrome. Trimming stripped 0 bases from V and 3 bases from J, with 6 bases between. Germline CDR1 and CDR2: DFQATT and SNEGSKA (reference sequence). The CDR3 has 12 amino acids. The study's findings and limits: Maximal CD8+ clonal expansion in Susac was observed within TEMRA cells and among active patients.

The authors reverse transcribed about 0.45 to 1 ug RNA with random hexamers. TCRdb passed the immunoSEQ multiplex PCR reads through MiXCR, listing each CDR3 protein once. The sample holds about 100,000 distinct CDR3 sequences, 95% seen once. About this clonotype: The antigen is not known.

TEMRA cells were FACS-enriched, with CD8+ and CD4+ T cells isolated negatively. Sequenced sample: CD8+ T cells from PBMCs. This TCR came from a human donor with Susac syndrome. V is TRBV20-1 and J is TRBJ2-7; D possibly corresponds to TRBD2 (5 bases). CDR3 amino acids: CSARDAGYEQYF. As DNA, the CDR3 is TGCAGTGCTAGAGACGCGGGCTACGAGCAGTACTTC.